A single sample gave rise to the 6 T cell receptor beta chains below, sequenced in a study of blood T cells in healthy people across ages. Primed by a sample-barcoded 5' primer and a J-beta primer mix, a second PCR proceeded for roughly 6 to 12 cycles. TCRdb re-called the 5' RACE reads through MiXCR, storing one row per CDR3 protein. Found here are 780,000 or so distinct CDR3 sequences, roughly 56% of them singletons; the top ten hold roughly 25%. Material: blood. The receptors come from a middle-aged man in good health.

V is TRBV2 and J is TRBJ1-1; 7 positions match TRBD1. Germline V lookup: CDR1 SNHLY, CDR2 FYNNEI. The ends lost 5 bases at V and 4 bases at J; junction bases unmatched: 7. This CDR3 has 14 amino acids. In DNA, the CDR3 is TGTGCCAGCAGTATAGGGGGCCTTAGCACTGAAGCTTTCTTT. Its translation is CASSIGGLSTEAFF.

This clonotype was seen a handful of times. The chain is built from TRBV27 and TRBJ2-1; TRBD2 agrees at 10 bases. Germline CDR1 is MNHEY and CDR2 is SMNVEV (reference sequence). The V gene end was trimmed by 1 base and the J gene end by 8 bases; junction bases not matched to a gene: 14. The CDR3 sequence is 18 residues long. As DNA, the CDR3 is TGTGCCAGCAGTTTATGGCTAGCGGGAGTGAGGTCGGGCGATGAGCAGTTCTTC. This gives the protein CASSLWLAGVRSGDEQFF.

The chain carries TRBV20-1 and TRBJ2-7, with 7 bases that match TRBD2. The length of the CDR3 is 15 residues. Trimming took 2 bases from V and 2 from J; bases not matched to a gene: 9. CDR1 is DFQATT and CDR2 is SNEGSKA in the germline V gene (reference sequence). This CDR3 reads CSARHRAGRPYEQYF. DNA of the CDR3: TGCAGTGCTAGACATCGGGCCGGGAGGCCCTACGAGCAGTACTTC.

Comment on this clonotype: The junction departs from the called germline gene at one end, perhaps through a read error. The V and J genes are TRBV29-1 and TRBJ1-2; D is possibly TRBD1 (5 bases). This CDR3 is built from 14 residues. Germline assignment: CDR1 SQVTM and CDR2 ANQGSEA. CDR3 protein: CSVGQGQANYGYIF. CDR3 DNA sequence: TGCAGCGTTGGGCAGGGCCAAGCTAACTATGGCTACATCTTC. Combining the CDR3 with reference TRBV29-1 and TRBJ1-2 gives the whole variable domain SAVISQKPSRDICQRGTSLTIQCQVDSQVTMMFWYRQQPGQSLTLIATANQGSEATYESGFVIDKFPISRPNLTFSTLTVSNMSPEDSSIYLCSVGQGQANYGYIFGSGTRLTVV.

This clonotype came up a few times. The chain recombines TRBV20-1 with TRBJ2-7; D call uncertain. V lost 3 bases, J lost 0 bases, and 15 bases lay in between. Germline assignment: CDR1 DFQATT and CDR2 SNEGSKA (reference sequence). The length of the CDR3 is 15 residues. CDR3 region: CSASPLGGISYEQYF. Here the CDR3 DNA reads TGCAGTGCTAGCCCCCTCGGCGGTATCTCCTACGAGCAGTACTTC.

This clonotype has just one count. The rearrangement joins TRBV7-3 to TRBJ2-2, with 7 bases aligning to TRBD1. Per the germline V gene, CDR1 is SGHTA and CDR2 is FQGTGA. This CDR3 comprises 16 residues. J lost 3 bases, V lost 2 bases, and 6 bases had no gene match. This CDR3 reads CASSLGGQIYTGELFF. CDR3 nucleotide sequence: TGTGCCAGCAGCTTAGGGGGACAGATATACACCGGGGAGCTGTTTTTT.